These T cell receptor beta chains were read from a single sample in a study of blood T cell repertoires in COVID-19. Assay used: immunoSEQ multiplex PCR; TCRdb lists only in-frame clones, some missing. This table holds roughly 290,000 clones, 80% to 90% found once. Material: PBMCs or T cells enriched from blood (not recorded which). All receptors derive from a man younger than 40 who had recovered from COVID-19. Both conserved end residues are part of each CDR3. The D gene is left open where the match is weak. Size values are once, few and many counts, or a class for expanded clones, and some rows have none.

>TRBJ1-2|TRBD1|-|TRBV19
CASSIGPGGVYGYTF
TGTGCCAGTAGTATTGGCCCAGGGGGCGTCTATGGCTACACCTTC
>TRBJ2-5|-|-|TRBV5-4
CASSLPGSRETQYF
TGTGCCAGCAGCTTGCCAGGGTCGAGAGAGACCCAGTACTTC
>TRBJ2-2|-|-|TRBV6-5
CASSYPNGELFF
TGTGCCAGCAGTTACCCTAACGGGGAGCTGTTTTTT
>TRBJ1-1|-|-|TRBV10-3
CAISEDGTQNTEAFF
TGTGCCATCAGTGAGGATGGGACACAGAACACTGAAGCTTTCTTT
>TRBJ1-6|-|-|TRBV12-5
CASGFGGDSPLHF
TGTGCTAGTGGTTTCGGGGGTGATTCACCCCTCCACTTT
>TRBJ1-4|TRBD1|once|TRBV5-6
CASSYGTEGATNEKLFF
TGTGCCAGCAGCTACGGGACAGAGGGTGCAACTAATGAAAAACTGTTTTTT
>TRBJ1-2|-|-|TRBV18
CASSPPGRGGDGYTF
TGTGCCAGCTCACCACCGGGGAGAGGAGGGGACGGCTACACCTTC
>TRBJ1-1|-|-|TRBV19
CASSTVNTEAFF
TGTGCCAGTAGTACAGTGAACACTGAAGCTTTCTTT
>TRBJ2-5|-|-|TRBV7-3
CASSRRPQETQYF
TGTGCCAGCAGCAGGCGGCCCCAAGAGACCCAGTACTTC
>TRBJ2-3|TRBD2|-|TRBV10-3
CAIRSGEVSTDTQYF
TGTGCCATCAGGAGCGGGGAAGTCAGCACAGATACGCAGTATTTT
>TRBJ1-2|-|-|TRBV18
CASSPGGNYGYTF
TGTGCCAGCTCACCCGGCGGGAACTATGGCTACACCTTC
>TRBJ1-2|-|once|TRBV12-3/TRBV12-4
CASRGAGRYGYTF
TGTGCCAGCCGGGGGGCCGGACGCTATGGCTACACCTTC
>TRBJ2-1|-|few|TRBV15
CATSRDDSYYNEQFF
TGTGCCACCAGCAGAGATGACAGTTACTACAATGAGCAGTTCTTC
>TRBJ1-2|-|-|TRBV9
CASSVDHFYGYTF
TGTGCCAGCAGCGTAGATCACTTCTATGGCTACACCTTC
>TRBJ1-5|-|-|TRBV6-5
CASSYSRGSNQPQHF
TGTGCCAGCAGTTACTCCAGGGGTTCCAATCAGCCCCAGCATTTT
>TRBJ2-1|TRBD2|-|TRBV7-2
CASNSGGPIYEQFF
TGTGCCAGCAATAGCGGGGGGCCTATTTATGAGCAGTTCTTC
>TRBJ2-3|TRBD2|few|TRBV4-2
CASSQDPIAGDTDTQYF
TGTGCCAGCAGCCAAGACCCCATAGCGGGAGACACAGATACGCAGTATTTT
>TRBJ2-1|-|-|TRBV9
CASSVAGRAGYNEQFF
TGTGCCAGCAGCGTAGCGGGCAGGGCGGGATACAATGAGCAGTTCTTC
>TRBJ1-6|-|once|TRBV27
CASSLWQYNSPLHF
TGTGCCAGCAGTTTATGGCAGTATAATTCACCCCTCCACTTT
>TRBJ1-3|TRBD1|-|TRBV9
CASSVEGQGGHTIYF
TGTGCCAGCAGCGTAGAGGGACAGGGTGGCCACACCATATATTTT
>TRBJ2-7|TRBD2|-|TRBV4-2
CASSRGGGGIYEQYF
TGTGCCAGCAGCCGCGGAGGCGGGGGGATATACGAGCAGTACTTC
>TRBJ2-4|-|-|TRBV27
CASSGLGLNIQYF
TGTGCCAGCAGTGGACTCGGGCTAAACATTCAGTACTTC
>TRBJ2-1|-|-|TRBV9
CASSVREGSYNEQFF
TGTGCCAGCAGCGTTCGAGAGGGATCCTACAATGAGCAGTTCTTC
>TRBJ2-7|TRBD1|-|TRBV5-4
CASSLAGGIEQYF
TGTGCCAGCAGCTTGGCAGGGGGAATCGAGCAGTACTTC
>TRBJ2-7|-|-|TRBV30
CAWSVTGSSYEQYF
TGTGCCTGGAGTGTAACAGGGAGCTCCTACGAGCAGTACTTC
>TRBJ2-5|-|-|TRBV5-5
CASSTGVRREETQYF
TGTGCCAGCAGTACGGGGGTCAGGAGGGAAGAGACCCAGTACTTC
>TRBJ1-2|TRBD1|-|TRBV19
CASSPTGGAWYGYTF
TGTGCCAGTAGTCCGACAGGGGGCGCGTGGTATGGCTACACCTTC
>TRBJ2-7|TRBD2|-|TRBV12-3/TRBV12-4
CASSPGGEQYF
TGTGCCAGCTCCCCGGGGGGCGAGCAGTACTTC
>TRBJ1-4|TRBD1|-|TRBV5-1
CASSFGGTVSEKLFF
TGCGCCAGCAGCTTTGGCGGGACAGTTTCTGAAAAACTGTTTTTT
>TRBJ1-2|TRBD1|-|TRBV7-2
CASSSRQGALGYTF
TGTGCCAGCAGTTCACGACAGGGGGCGTTGGGCTACACCTTC
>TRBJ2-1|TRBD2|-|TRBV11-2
CASSSTSGGAVQFF
TGTGCCAGCAGCTCGACTAGCGGGGGGGCCGTGCAGTTCTTC
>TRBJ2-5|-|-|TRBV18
CASSPPNRDTKETQYF
TGTGCCAGCTCACCACCGAACCGGGACACCAAAGAGACCCAGTACTTC
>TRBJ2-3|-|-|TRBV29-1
CSVVWLANTDTQYF
TGCAGCGTTGTGTGGTTAGCGAACACAGATACGCAGTATTTT
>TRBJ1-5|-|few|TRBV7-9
CASSLTGYQPQHF
TGTGCCAGCAGCTTAACAGGGTATCAGCCCCAGCATTTT
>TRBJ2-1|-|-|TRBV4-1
CASSQDRVVSYNEQFF
TGCGCCAGCAGCCAAGATCGGGTCGTCTCCTACAATGAGCAGTTCTTC
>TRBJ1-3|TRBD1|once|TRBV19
CASSSTGGITGNTIYF
TGTGCCAGTAGTTCCACAGGGGGCATAACTGGAAACACCATATATTTT
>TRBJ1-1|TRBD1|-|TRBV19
CASLKQGITEAFF
TGTGCCAGTCTGAAACAGGGGATCACTGAAGCTTTCTTT
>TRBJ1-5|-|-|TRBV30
CAGQGKTNQPQHF
TGTGCCGGTCAGGGGAAAACCAATCAGCCCCAGCATTTT
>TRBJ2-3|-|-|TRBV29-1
CSVLRHFPSTDTQYF
TGCAGCGTCCTTAGACATTTCCCTAGCACAGATACGCAGTATTTT
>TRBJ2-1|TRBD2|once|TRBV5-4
CASSIAGGPSYNEQFF
TGTGCCAGCAGCATCGCGGGGGGGCCCTCCTACAATGAGCAGTTCTTC
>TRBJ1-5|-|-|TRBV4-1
CASSPTTGALNQPQHF
TGCGCCAGCAGCCCCACGACAGGTGCTCTCAATCAGCCCCAGCATTTT
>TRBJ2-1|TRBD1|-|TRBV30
CAWGTGSSYNEQFF
TGTGCCTGGGGGACAGGGTCTTCCTACAATGAGCAGTTCTTC
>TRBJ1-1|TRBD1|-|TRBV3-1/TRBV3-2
CASSRTGAETEAFF
TGTGCCAGCAGTCGAACAGGGGCGGAGACTGAAGCTTTCTTT
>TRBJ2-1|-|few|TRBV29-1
CSVGGAGDYNEQFF
TGCAGCGTTGGAGGGGCAGGGGACTACAATGAGCAGTTCTTC
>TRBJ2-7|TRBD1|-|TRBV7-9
CASSLAGQGAYEQYF
TGTGCCAGCAGCTTGGCGGGCCAGGGGGCTTACGAGCAGTACTTC
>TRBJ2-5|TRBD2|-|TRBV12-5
CASGLSGGPSSQETQYF
TGTGCTAGTGGTTTGAGCGGGGGGCCATCTTCCCAAGAGACCCAGTACTTC
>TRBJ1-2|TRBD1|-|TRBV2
CASSTHGQGPNTF
TGTGCCAGCAGTACTCATGGACAGGGGCCAAATACCTTC
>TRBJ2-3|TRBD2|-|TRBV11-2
CASSFVAGDDTQYF
TGTGCCAGCAGCTTTGTAGCGGGGGACGATACGCAGTATTTT